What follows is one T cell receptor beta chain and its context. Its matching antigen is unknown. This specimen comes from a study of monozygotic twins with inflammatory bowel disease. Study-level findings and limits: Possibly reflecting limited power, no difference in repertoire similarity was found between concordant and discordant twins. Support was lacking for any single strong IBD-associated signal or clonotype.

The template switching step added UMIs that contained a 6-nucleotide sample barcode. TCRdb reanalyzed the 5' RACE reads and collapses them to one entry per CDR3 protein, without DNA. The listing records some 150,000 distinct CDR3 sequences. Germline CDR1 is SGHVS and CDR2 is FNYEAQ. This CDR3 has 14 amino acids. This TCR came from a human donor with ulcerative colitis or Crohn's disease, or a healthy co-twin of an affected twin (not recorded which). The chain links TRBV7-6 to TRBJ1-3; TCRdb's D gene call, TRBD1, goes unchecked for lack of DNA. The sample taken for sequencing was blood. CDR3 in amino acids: CASSLQGAGNTIYF.